The 20 T cell receptor beta chains given below trace back to one sample, sequenced in a study of T-cell memory formation after mild COVID-19. One entry per CDR3 protein, called by TCRdb with MiXCR from the 5' RACE reads. The sample lists hundreds of thousands of distinct CDR3 sequences; more than 20% were seen once. Sequenced: PBMCs or a T cell subset sorted from them (not recorded which). The receptors were sampled from an adult woman who had mild COVID-19 (a few samples of this study predate the infection). Cell type and time point are not known.

The CDR3 DNA is TGCAGCGTTGAAGAGGGGCGAAGGGGTACGCAGTATTTT. It yields the protein CSVEEGRRGTQYF. V gene TRBV29-1 combines with J gene TRBJ2-3, with D tentatively TRBD1 (5 bases). V dropped 0 bases and J dropped 8 bases, with 12 bases sitting between them. This CDR3 region has 13 residues. Germline lookup yields CDR1 SQVTM and CDR2 ANQGSEA.

This chain joins TRBV14 and TRBJ1-4; 7 nucleotides align to TRBD1. Trimming removed 3 bases from V and 11 bases from J; junction bases left unmatched: 12. This CDR3 has 15 residues. Germline values: CDR1 SGHDN, CDR2 FVKESK. The CDR3 DNA sequence: TGTGCCAGCAGCCACGTACGCGTCCAGGGGGAGAAACTGTTTTTT. Amino acid sequence: CASSHVRVQGEKLFF.

This clonotype was detected a few times. The chain joins TRBV7-9 to TRBJ2-1; 9 bases are a match to TRBD2. There are 16 residues in the CDR3. Germline-derived CDR1 and CDR2 are SEHNR and FQNEAQ (reference sequence). With V trimmed by 5 bases and J by 3 bases, 8 bases remained unmatched. The CDR3 spells CASSLTSGTIYNEQFF. The CDR3, as DNA: TGTGCCAGCAGCCTGACTAGCGGTACTATCTACAATGAGCAGTTCTTC.

This clonotype was picked up a small number of times. The rearrangement joins TRBV20-1 to TRBJ1-1; D uncertain. Germline V lookup: CDR1 DFQATT, CDR2 SNEGSKA (reference sequence). With 3 bases removed from V and 6 bases from J, the gap between germline ends came to 11 bases. The CDR3 sequence is 12 residues long. Here the CDR3 reads CSASWERAEAFF. The CDR3, as DNA: TGCAGTGCTAGTTGGGAGAGGGCTGAAGCTTTCTTT.

The genes are TRBV20-1 and TRBJ2-5; 12 bases are shared with TRBD2. V lost 5 bases, J lost 3 bases, and 7 bases stayed unmatched. Germline V gene data show CDR1 as DFQATT and CDR2 as SNEGSKA (reference sequence). This CDR3 has 15 residues. Here the CDR3 DNA reads TGCAGTGCTGGCAAGTGGACTAGCGGGGAAGAGACCCAGTACTTC. Translation: CSAGKWTSGEETQYF.

This chain uses TRBV6-4 with TRBJ2-1, with D perhaps TRBD1 or TRBD2 (6 bases each). There are 15 residues in the CDR3. Germline V CDR1 and CDR2: MRHNA, SNTAGT. The V and J ends lost 6 bases and 5 bases respectively, with 17 bases between them. CDR3 sequence: CASSNGGGSHNEQFF. The CDR3 DNA follows: TGTGCCAGCAGCAACGGAGGGGGGTCGCACAATGAGCAGTTCTTC.

V is TRBV5-1 and J is TRBJ2-7; possible D gene TRBD1, 6 bases. Germline V gene sequence: CDR1 SGHRS, CDR2 YFSETQ. The CDR3 length is 13 residues. Trimming pared 3 bases from V and 3 bases from J, leaving 10 bases between. The CDR3 nucleotides are TGCGCCAGCAGCTCACAGGGAATCTACGAGCAGTACTTC. The encoded protein is CASSSQGIYEQYF.

There are a few counts of this clonotype. V gene TRBV6-2 or TRBV6-3 combines with J gene TRBJ2-3; D gene unclear. CDR3 length: 16 amino acids. Trimming left V 6 bases short and J 4 bases short, with 20 bases between. The germline gives CDR1 MNHEY, CDR2 SVGEGT. Here the CDR3 reads CASRPLFQPGPDTQYF. The CDR3 DNA follows: TGTGCCAGCAGACCCCTTTTTCAACCGGGCCCAGATACGCAGTATTTT.

The J gene is TRBJ2-1, the V gene TRBV2; TRBD2 matches 7 bases. The V gene's germline CDR1 is SNHLY and CDR2 FYNNEI. The CDR3 consists of 14 residues. V lost 6 bases and J lost 5; bases outside the gene matches: 7. Here the CDR3 reads CASRRVAGNNEQFF. As DNA, the CDR3 is TGTGCCAGCAGGAGGGTAGCGGGCAACAATGAGCAGTTCTTC. Full variable domain (remainder filled in from reference TRBV2 and TRBJ2-1): EPEVTQTPSHQVTQMGQEVILRCVPISNHLYFYWYRQILGQKVEFLVSFYNNEISEKSEIFDDQFSVERPDGSNFTLKIRSTKLEDSAMYFCASRRVAGNNEQFFGPGTRLTVL.

V is TRBV12-2 and J is TRBJ1-3; whether TRBD1, the table's D call, matches the DNA was not checked. TRBV12-2 has pseudogene status. This CDR3 contains 16 residues. The CDR3 DNA is TGTGCAAGTCGCCCTGCCCGGGCTAGCTCTGGAAACACCATATATTTT. This sequence encodes CASRPARASSGNTIYF.

This chain uses TRBV2 with TRBJ2-5; D uncertain. This CDR3 contains 11 residues. V lost 3 bases, J lost 9 bases, and 8 bases lay in between. Germline values: CDR1 SNHLY, CDR2 FYNNEI. The CDR3 bases are TGTGCCAGCAGTGAGAGTGGAGCCCAGTACTTC. It specifies CASSESGAQYF. The full variable domain, completed using reference TRBV2 and TRBJ2-5, is EPEVTQTPSHQVTQMGQEVILRCVPISNHLYFYWYRQILGQKVEFLVSFYNNEISEKSEIFDDQFSVERPDGSNFTLKIRSTKLEDSAMYFCASSESGAQYFGPGTRLLVL.

The CDR3 protein is CASSSPRHRDREETDTQYF. The CDR3 DNA reads as TGTGCCAGCAGCTCGCCCCGTCACCGGGACAGGGAGGAAACAGATACGCAGTATTTT. V gene TRBV7-9 combines with J gene TRBJ2-3; TRBD1 matches 9 bases. The CDR3 runs to 19 residues. Trimming removed 4 bases from V and 3 bases from J; junction bases left unmatched: 17. CDR1 is SEHNR, CDR2 FQNEAQ, per germline (reference sequence). Complete variable domain (other parts from reference TRBV7-9 and TRBJ2-3): DTGVSQNPRHKITKRGQNVTFRCDPISEHNRLYWYRQTLGQGPEFLTYFQNEAQLEKSRLLSDRFSAERPKGSFSTLEIQRTEQGDSAMYLCASSSPRHRDREETDTQYFGPGTRLTVL.

This clonotype has just a few counts. The V gene is TRBV15, the J gene TRBJ2-7; the match to TRBD2 covers 7 bases. J gave up 0 bases and V 2 bases, and 10 bases lay outside the gene matches. This CDR3 is 17 amino acids long. The germline V gene has CDR1 LNHNV and CDR2 YYDKDF (reference sequence). CDR3 in amino acids: CATSRNLASGPSYEQYF. CDR3 DNA: TGTGCCACCAGCAGAAACTTGGCTAGCGGCCCCTCCTACGAGCAGTACTTC. The full variable domain, with the rest looked up from reference TRBV15 and TRBJ2-7, is DAMVIQNPRYQVTQFGKPVTLSCSQTLNHNVMYWYQQKSSQAPKLLFHYYDKDFNNEADTPDNFQSRRPNTSFCFLDIRSPGLGDTAMYLCATSRNLASGPSYEQYFGPGTRLTVT.

This clonotype was detected a few times. The chain couples TRBV6-4 to TRBJ2-1; possible D gene TRBD2, 6 bases. The CDR3 covers 13 residues. Germline V gene lookup returns CDR1 MRHNA and CDR2 SNTAGT. The V end lost 5 bases, the J end lost 3 bases, and 8 bases lay between the germline ends. The CDR3 here is CASSSDYYNEQFF. In DNA form, the CDR3 reads TGTGCCAGCAGTTCGGACTACTACAATGAGCAGTTCTTC.

The table lists this clonotype with a few counts. This chain uses TRBV6-6 with TRBJ1-1; the D gene is possibly TRBD1 (5 bases). Germline loops: CDR1 MNHNY, CDR2 SVGAGI (reference sequence). CDR3 length: 14 residues. Trimming took off 2 bases at V and 3 bases at J, with 10 bases between the two ends. For the CDR3, the DNA is TGTGCCAGCAGTTACCGGGGGTCGTACACTGAAGCTTTCTTT. Protein product: CASSYRGSYTEAFF.

This clonotype has just a few counts. The chain employs TRBV12-3 or TRBV12-4 and TRBJ2-3; D unresolved. The CDR3 consists of 13 residues. The ends were cut back, 3 bases at V and 6 bases at J, with 10 bases in the middle. CDR3 region: CASSFAAADTQYF. CDR3 DNA sequence: TGTGCCAGCAGTTTCGCCGCCGCCGATACGCAGTATTTT.

This clonotype was seen a few times. The V call is TRBV6-1, the J call TRBJ2-2, with 7 nucleotides matching TRBD1. The CDR3 totals 14 residues. Germline CDR1 and CDR2: MNHNS and SASEGT. Unmatched junction bases numbered 2, after V lost 5 bases and J lost 2 bases. CDR3: CASSTGVNTGELFF. In DNA form, the CDR3 reads TGTGCCAGCAGTACAGGGGTTAACACCGGGGAGCTGTTTTTT.

In its sample, this clonotype was seen a few times. The chain combines TRBV2 with TRBJ2-7; 7 nucleotides line up with TRBD1. This CDR3 is 13 amino acids long. Germline V gives CDR1 SNHLY, CDR2 FYNNEI. With V trimmed by 6 bases and J by 5 bases, 7 bases remained unmatched. The chain's CDR3 is CASRGTESHEQYF. In DNA form, the CDR3 reads TGTGCCAGCAGGGGGACAGAATCCCACGAGCAGTACTTC. Full variable domain (rest looked up from reference TRBV2 and TRBJ2-7): EPEVTQTPSHQVTQMGQEVILRCVPISNHLYFYWYRQILGQKVEFLVSFYNNEISEKSEIFDDQFSVERPDGSNFTLKIRSTKLEDSAMYFCASRGTESHEQYFGPGTRLTVT.

DNA of the CDR3: TGTGCCAGCAGGCTCACTAGCGGGAGACGGACCGGGGAGCTGTTTTTT. This codes for CASRLTSGRRTGELFF. The chain employs TRBV6-2 or TRBV6-3 and TRBJ2-2; the match to TRBD2 covers 11 bases. CDR1 MNHEY and CDR2 SVGEGT come from the germline V gene. With V trimmed by 6 bases and J by 5 bases, 8 bases remained unmatched. This CDR3 comprises 16 residues.

V is TRBV25-1 and J is TRBJ1-2; 8 bases align to TRBD1. Germline CDR1 reads MGHDK; CDR2 reads SYGVNS. The CDR3 has 13 residues. Germline trimming cut 10 bases from V and 3 bases from J; bases unmatched to any gene: 7. The CDR3 spells CATAPGQDYGYTF. The DNA of the CDR3 is TGTGCCACCGCCCCGGGACAGGACTATGGCTACACCTTC.